This T cell receptor (beta chain) was sequenced during a study of sequential checkpoint blockade in melanoma. The treatment denotes: randomized to nivolumab then ipilimumab (arm A) or the reverse (arm B). Patients had received no earlier DNA-damaging chemotherapy. From thawed PBMCs, live CD3+CD8+ cells negative for CD19 and CD56 were sorted. TCRdb's table, derived via immunoSEQ multiplex PCR, lists solely in-frame clones and lacks some. There are tens of thousands of clones in the sample; 80% to 90% occur only once, and about a tenth lies in the top ten. In germline, CDR1 is KGHSY, CDR2 FQNENV. The CDR3 contains 14 residues. Trimming shortened V by 1 base and J by 3 bases, and 7 bases separated the two germline ends.

The chain carries TRBV16 and TRBJ2-1, with D possibly TRBD2 on 5 matching bases. The material was CD8+ T cells sorted from blood (inferred from file names), obtained from a patient given nivolumab and ipilimumab in sequence. The source of this sequence is a human donor with melanoma. The CDR3 loop is CASSQFGIYNEQFF. For the CDR3, the DNA is TGTGCCAGCAGCCAATTCGGGATCTACAATGAGCAGTTCTTC.